The 29 T cell receptor beta chains in this list originate from one sample, sequenced in a study of cytomegalovirus exposure and HLA in healthy donors. PCR amplification relied on 60 Vbeta primers (plus 13 Jbeta primers). Repertoires were generated with immunoSEQ multiplex PCR, while TCRdb's copy carries only in-frame clones and drops some. Of 150,000 to 180,000 clones listed, 75% to 85% are singletons. The sample comprised PBMCs. All receptors derive from a woman in her thirties or forties in good health and CMV-seropositive.

V is TRBV29-1 and J is TRBJ2-3, with D maybe TRBD2 (6 bases). The CDR3 is made up of 13 amino acids. Germline CDR1 and CDR2: SQVTM and ANQGSEA. The V end was cut by 4 bases, the J end by 3 bases, with 11 bases between. CDR3 nucleotide sequence: TGCAGCGTTGGAGGAGGAGGGACAGATACGCAGTATTTT. As protein: CSVGGGGTDTQYF.

This clone was counted a few times. The CDR3: CASSTLLGAPDTQYF. The CDR3 DNA follows: TGTGCCAGCAGCACCCTCCTAGGGGCTCCCGATACGCAGTATTTT. The chain carries TRBV7-2 and TRBJ2-3, with D possibly TRBD1 on 5 matching bases. Germline V lookup: CDR1 SGHTA, CDR2 FQGNSA. The CDR3 is made up of 15 amino acids. V lost 5 bases and J 6 bases, leaving 18 bases between the germline ends.

The chain joins TRBV7-8 to TRBJ2-7, with 11 positions matching TRBD1. The trim removed 5 bases at V and 0 bases at J, leaving 9 bases unmatched. CDR1 and CDR2 from the germline V gene are SGHVS and FQNEAQ. This CDR3 region has 17 residues. In DNA form, the CDR3 reads TGTGCCAGCAGCCCACCCTGGGGGACAGGGGGCTCCTACGAGCAGTACTTC. Its translation: CASSPPWGTGGSYEQYF.

The genes are TRBV5-6 and TRBJ1-4; 9 bases line up with TRBD1. This CDR3 has 15 residues. Per germline, CDR1 SGHDT and CDR2 YYEEEE. J was trimmed by 6 bases and V by 2 bases; bases with no gene match: 5. The CDR3 here is CASSLRTGVDEKLFF. CDR3 nucleotides: TGTGCCAGCAGCTTACGGACAGGGGTAGATGAAAAACTGTTTTTT.

The chain employs TRBV30 and TRBJ1-2; TRBD1 matches at 9 bases. Germline CDR1 GTSNPN, CDR2 SVGIG (reference sequence). The ends lost 2 bases at V and 4 bases at J; junction bases unmatched: 2. The CDR3 runs to 13 residues. CDR3 in DNA: TGTGCCTGGAGTAGACAGGGGGTCTATGGCTACACCTTC. This gives the protein CAWSRQGVYGYTF.

The J gene is TRBJ2-5, the V gene TRBV7-8, with TRBD2 matching 14 bases. The CDR3 covers 17 residues. J lost 4 bases, V lost 5 bases, and 9 bases had no gene match. Per the germline V gene, CDR1 is SGHVS and CDR2 is FQNEAQ. Here the CDR3 reads CASSARRTSGRRETQYF. CDR3 in DNA: TGTGCCAGCAGCGCCCGCCGGACTAGCGGGAGGCGAGAGACCCAGTACTTC.

The chain uses TRBV2 and TRBJ1-1; possibly TRBD1 for D (6 bases). The V gene lost 4 bases and the J gene lost 2 bases, with 8 bases spanning the gap. The germline gives CDR1 SNHLY, CDR2 FYNNEI. The CDR3 spans 13 residues. In DNA, the CDR3 is TGTGCCAGCAGTGCAGGGGAAAACACTGAAGCTTTCTTT. Translation gives CASSAGENTEAFF.

J is TRBJ2-7 and V is TRBV5-6, with D maybe TRBD2 (5 bases). The CDR3 contains 14 residues. Per the germline V gene, CDR1 is SGHDT and CDR2 is YYEEEE. V was clipped by 2 bases and J by 2 bases, with 11 bases between them. The CDR3 DNA follows: TGTGCCAGCAGCTTCCTGGCGGGCCCCTACGAGCAGTACTTC. Protein sequence: CASSFLAGPYEQYF. The full variable domain, its missing parts supplied by reference TRBV5-6 and TRBJ2-7, is DAGVTQSPTHLIKTRGQQVTLRCSPKSGHDTVSWYQQALGQGPQFIFQYYEEEERQRGNFPDRFSGHQFPNYSSELNVNALLLGDSALYLCASSFLAGPYEQYFGPGTRLTVT.

The CDR3 DNA reads as TGTGCCAGCAGCCCAGATCTTGGGGGGACGCAGTATTTT. Encoded protein: CASSPDLGGTQYF. The chain recombines TRBV11-2 with TRBJ2-3; TRBD2 is a possible D gene (6 bases). CDR3 size: 13 residues. V gave up 5 bases and J gave up 9 bases, with 15 bases separating them. From germline, CDR1 is SGHAT and CDR2 FQNNGV.

The genes are TRBV30 and TRBJ1-4, with a possible D match to TRBD1 (6 bases). Between the trimmed V and J ends, which lost 0 bases and 7 bases, there was a span of 6 bases. The CDR3 has 12 amino acids. CDR1 is GTSNPN and CDR2 is SVGIG in the germline V gene (reference sequence). The CDR3 nucleotides are TGTGCCTGGAGTGTAGGGGGTGAAAAACTGTTTTTT. This codes for CAWSVGGEKLFF.

V gene TRBV28 combines with J gene TRBJ2-7; 9 bases map to TRBD2. CDR1 and CDR2 (germline): MDHEN, SYDVKM. The J segment lost 2 bases and the V segment lost 5 bases, leaving 16 bases of the junction unmatched. The CDR3 runs to 18 residues. CDR3 sequence: CASSGTSRRGGFTYEQYF. CDR3 DNA sequence: TGTGCCAGCAGTGGGACTAGCCGGAGAGGGGGGTTTACCTACGAGCAGTACTTC.

The J gene is TRBJ2-1, the V gene TRBV25-1; 11 nucleotides agree with TRBD1. V lost 1 base, J lost 6 bases, and 8 bases stayed unmatched. Germline values: CDR1 MGHDK, CDR2 SYGVNS. This CDR3 contains 17 residues. This chain's CDR3 is CASSESSGGTGGNEQFF. Written as DNA, the CDR3 is TGTGCCAGCAGTGAATCTTCGGGAGGGACAGGGGGCAATGAGCAGTTCTTC.

This clone showed up just once. The chain uses TRBV5-6 and TRBJ1-5; D is unclear. This CDR3 is built from 14 residues. Germline loops: CDR1 SGHDT, CDR2 YYEEEE. Trimming shortened V by 2 bases and J by 2 bases, and 8 bases separated the two germline ends. The chain's CDR3 is CASSLKLRNQPQHF. The CDR3 coding sequence is TGTGCCAGCAGCTTAAAACTACGCAATCAGCCCCAGCATTTT.

The V and J genes are TRBV5-4 and TRBJ2-7, with 7 bases lining up with TRBD2. This CDR3 contains 17 residues. The J segment lost 3 bases and the V segment lost 4 bases, leaving 16 bases of the junction unmatched. The V gene's germline CDR1 is SGHNT and CDR2 YYREEE (reference sequence). The CDR3 sequence is CASSVSGIGARDYEQYF. As DNA, the CDR3 is TGTGCCAGCAGCGTCAGCGGGATAGGGGCGAGGGACTACGAGCAGTACTTC.

CDR3 coding DNA: TGTGCCAGCAGAAGACAGAGGGTCCATAGCGGGAGCGGCACAGATACGCAGTATTTT. It translates to CASRRQRVHSGSGTDTQYF. The gene calls are TRBV2 and TRBJ2-3, with TRBD2 matching 9 bases. V lost 6 bases, J lost 1 base, and 17 bases stayed unmatched. CDR1 is SNHLY, CDR2 FYNNEI, per germline. This CDR3 is built from 19 residues.

The chain recombines TRBV25-1 with TRBJ2-1; D is undetermined. Trimming cost V 3 bases and J 1 base, with 7 bases left between them. The germline V gene encodes CDR1 MGHDK and CDR2 SYGVNS. This CDR3 has 14 residues. CDR3 DNA: TGTGCCAGCAGTGACGGTGCGTCCTACAATGAGCAGTTCTTC. The encoded protein is CASSDGASYNEQFF.

V usage is TRBV2 and J usage is TRBJ2-7; 10 nucleotides line up with TRBD2. V shed 4 bases and J 0 bases; nucleotides not matched to a gene: 9. Per the germline V gene, CDR1 is SNHLY and CDR2 is FYNNEI. The CDR3 is 17 amino acids. The CDR3 nucleotides are TGTGCCAGCAGTGTCGGGACTAGCGAGCTTAGCTCCTACGAGCAGTACTTC. It codes for CASSVGTSELSSYEQYF.

The rearrangement links TRBV7-9 to TRBJ2-5, with D unclear. V lost 5 bases to trimming and J lost 3 bases, with 10 bases between them. The CDR3 has 13 amino acids. Per germline, CDR1 SEHNR and CDR2 FQNEAQ (reference sequence). DNA of the CDR3: TGTGCCAGCAGCCCACTGGTCGAAGAGACCCAGTACTTC. Amino acid sequence: CASSPLVEETQYF.

This rearrangement joins TRBV6-5 to TRBJ2-7, with 9 bases that match TRBD2. V was clipped by 3 bases and J by 5 bases; unmatched bases: 11. CDR1 is MNHEY and CDR2 is SVGAGI in the germline V gene. The CDR3 runs 16 residues. CDR3 region: CASSYWSSGSGNEQYF. Written as DNA, the CDR3 is TGTGCCAGCAGTTATTGGAGTAGCGGGAGTGGGAACGAGCAGTACTTC.

The rearrangement links TRBV19 to TRBJ2-3; 10 bases map to TRBD2. Losses at the gene ends were 7 bases for V and 7 bases for J; bases not matched to a gene: 5. Germline V gives CDR1 LNHDA, CDR2 SQIVND (reference sequence). This CDR3 spans 13 amino acids. The CDR3 region is CASTTSGTHTQYF. The DNA for the CDR3 is TGTGCCAGTACCACTAGCGGGACCCATACGCAGTATTTT.

The J gene is TRBJ2-3, the V gene TRBV2, with D possibly being TRBD1 (5 bases). Germline V gene data show CDR1 as SNHLY and CDR2 as FYNNEI. Trimming removed 3 bases from V and 6 bases from J, with 16 bases in between. The CDR3 loop spans 15 amino acids. This CDR3 is CASSESQALADTQYF. DNA of the CDR3: TGTGCCAGCAGTGAGTCACAGGCCCTCGCCGATACGCAGTATTTT.

The gene calls are TRBV10-1 and TRBJ1-1; D is uncertain. The CDR3 consists of 15 residues. The germline gives CDR1 WNHNN, CDR2 SYGVQD (reference sequence). V lost 0 bases to trimming and J lost 1 base, with 9 bases between them. Written as DNA, the CDR3 is TGCGCCAGCAGTGAGTCCGTGGCTGGGAACACTGAAGCTTTCTTT. Its translation is CASSESVAGNTEAFF.

The rearrangement links TRBV19 to TRBJ1-5; 10 bases align to TRBD1. V lost 3 bases, J lost 7 bases, and 6 bases stayed unmatched. The CDR3 has 15 amino acids. Germline CDR1 reads LNHDA; CDR2 reads SQIVND (reference sequence). Here the CDR3 DNA reads TGTGCCAGTAGTATCGGGACAGGGGCCGGGCAGCCCCAGCATTTT. Amino acids: CASSIGTGAGQPQHF.

This chain uses TRBV11-2 with TRBJ1-2; D ambiguous. Germline assignment: CDR1 SGHAT and CDR2 FQNNGV. This CDR3 is built from 9 residues. The V gene lost 10 bases and the J gene lost 6 bases, with 6 bases spanning the gap. The CDR3 bases are TGTGCCACCGAGGATGGCTACACCTTC. It codes for CATEDGYTF.

This chain uses TRBV5-1 with TRBJ2-7; no clear D gene. The germline V gene has CDR1 SGHRS and CDR2 YFSETQ. This CDR3 is built from 14 residues. The ends were cut back, 0 bases at V and 1 base at J, with 8 bases in the middle. CDR3 sequence reads: CASSLVVGSYEQYF. CDR3 coding DNA: TGCGCCAGCAGCTTGGTAGTCGGGTCCTACGAGCAGTACTTC.

This rearrangement joins TRBV30 to TRBJ1-5; D unclear. In germline, CDR1 is GTSNPN, CDR2 SVGIG (reference sequence). V shed 4 bases and J shed 4 bases, with 11 bases lying between them. The CDR3 sequence is 13 residues long. The CDR3 loop is CAWTPSGNQPQHF. The CDR3 DNA reads as TGTGCCTGGACCCCCTCGGGGAATCAGCCCCAGCATTTT.

The rearrangement links TRBV7-3 to TRBJ1-1; TRBD1 matches at 9 bases. V dropped 3 bases and J dropped 1; count of bases not matched to a gene: 0. From germline, CDR1 is SGHTA and CDR2 FQGTGA. The length of the CDR3 is 14 residues. The CDR3 loop reads CASSLTGGNTEAFF. DNA for the CDR3: TGTGCCAGCAGCTTGACAGGGGGGAACACTGAAGCTTTCTTT.

CDR3 coding DNA: TGCGCCAGCAGCCGGGGCGGGACGGACAATTCACCCCTCCACTTT. Its protein is CASSRGGTDNSPLHF. V and J are TRBV5-1 and TRBJ1-6, with a possible D match to TRBD1 (5 bases). The length of the CDR3 is 15 residues. Trimming left V 4 bases short and J 7 bases short, with 15 bases between. Germline lookup yields CDR1 SGHRS and CDR2 YFSETQ.

The V call is TRBV9, the J call TRBJ2-1; D possibly corresponds to TRBD2 (5 bases). This CDR3 comprises 16 residues. Germline lookup yields CDR1 SGDLS and CDR2 YYNGEE. V shed 4 bases and J shed 4 bases, with 18 bases lying between them. The CDR3 DNA reads as TGTGCCAGCAGCCCCCCCTTGGGAGTGTCATACAATGAGCAGTTCTTC. This translates into CASSPPLGVSYNEQFF.